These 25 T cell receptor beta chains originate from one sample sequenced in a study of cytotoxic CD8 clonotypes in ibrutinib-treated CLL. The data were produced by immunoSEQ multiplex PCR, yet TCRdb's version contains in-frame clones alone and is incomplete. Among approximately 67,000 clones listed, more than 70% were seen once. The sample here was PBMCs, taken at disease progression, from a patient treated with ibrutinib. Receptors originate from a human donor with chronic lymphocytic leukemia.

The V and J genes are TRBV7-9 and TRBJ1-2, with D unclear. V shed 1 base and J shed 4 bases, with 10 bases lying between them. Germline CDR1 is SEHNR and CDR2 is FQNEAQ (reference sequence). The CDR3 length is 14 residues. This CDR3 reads CASSLGRVGYGYTF. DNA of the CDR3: TGTGCCAGCAGCTTAGGGAGAGTTGGCTATGGCTACACCTTC.

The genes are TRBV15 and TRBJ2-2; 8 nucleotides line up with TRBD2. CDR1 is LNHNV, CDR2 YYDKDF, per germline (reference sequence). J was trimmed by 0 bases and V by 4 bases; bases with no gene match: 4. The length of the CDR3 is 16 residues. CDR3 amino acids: CATSTLSGANTGELFF. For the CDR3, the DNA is TGTGCCACCAGCACCCTTAGCGGGGCGAACACCGGGGAGCTGTTTTTT.

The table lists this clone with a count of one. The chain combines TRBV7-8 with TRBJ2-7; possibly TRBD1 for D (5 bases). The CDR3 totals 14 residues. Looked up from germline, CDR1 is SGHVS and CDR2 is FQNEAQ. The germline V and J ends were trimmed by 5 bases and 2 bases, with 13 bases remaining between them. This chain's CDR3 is CASSRFDRTYEQYF. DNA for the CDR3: TGTGCCAGCAGCCGCTTTGACAGAACCTACGAGCAGTACTTC.

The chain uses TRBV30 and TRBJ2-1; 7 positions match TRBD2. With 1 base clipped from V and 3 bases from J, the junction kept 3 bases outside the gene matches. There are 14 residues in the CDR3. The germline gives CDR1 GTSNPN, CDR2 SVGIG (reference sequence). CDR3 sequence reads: CAWSGLADYNEQFF. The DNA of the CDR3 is TGTGCCTGGAGTGGGCTAGCGGACTACAATGAGCAGTTCTTC.

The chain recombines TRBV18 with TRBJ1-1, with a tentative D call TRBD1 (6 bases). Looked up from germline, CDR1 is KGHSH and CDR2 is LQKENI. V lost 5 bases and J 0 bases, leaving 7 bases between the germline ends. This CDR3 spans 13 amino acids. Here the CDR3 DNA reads TGTGCCAGCTCAGGGGACATGAACACTGAAGCTTTCTTT. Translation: CASSGDMNTEAFF.

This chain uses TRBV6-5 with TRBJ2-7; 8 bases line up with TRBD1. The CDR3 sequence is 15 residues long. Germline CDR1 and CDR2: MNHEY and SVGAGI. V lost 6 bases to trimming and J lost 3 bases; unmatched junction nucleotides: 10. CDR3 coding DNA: TGTGCCAGCAGAGGACAGGGTCGGGTAGACTACGAGCAGTACTTC. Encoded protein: CASRGQGRVDYEQYF.

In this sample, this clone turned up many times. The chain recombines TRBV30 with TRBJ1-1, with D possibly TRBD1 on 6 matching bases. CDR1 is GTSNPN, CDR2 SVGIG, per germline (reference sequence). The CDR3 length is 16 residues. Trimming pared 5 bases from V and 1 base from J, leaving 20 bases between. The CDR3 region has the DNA TGTGCCTGGCGCGCCCGACTGGGGGGCCCGAACACTGAAGCTTTCTTT. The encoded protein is CAWRARLGGPNTEAFF.

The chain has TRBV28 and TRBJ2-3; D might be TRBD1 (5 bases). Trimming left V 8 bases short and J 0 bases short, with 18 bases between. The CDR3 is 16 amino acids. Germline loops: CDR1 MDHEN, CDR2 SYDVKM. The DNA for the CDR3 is TGTGCCAGCTGGACAAGGGTAGGAGCTAGCACAGATACGCAGTATTTT. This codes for CASWTRVGASTDTQYF.

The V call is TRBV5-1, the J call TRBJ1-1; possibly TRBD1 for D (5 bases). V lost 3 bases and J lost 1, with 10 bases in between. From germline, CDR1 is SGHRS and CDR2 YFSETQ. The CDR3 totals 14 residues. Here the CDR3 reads CASSWDGSNTEAFF. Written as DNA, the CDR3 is TGCGCCAGCAGCTGGGACGGATCGAACACTGAAGCTTTCTTT.

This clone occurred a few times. Written as DNA, the CDR3 is TGTGCCAGCAGCTTAGTACTGGGGGCGAAATATGGCTACACCTTC. Its protein is CASSLVLGAKYGYTF. The rearrangement uses TRBV7-9 and TRBJ1-2, with D possibly TRBD1 on 6 matching bases. V lost 1 base to trimming and J lost 5 bases, with 14 bases between them. Germline CDR1 is SEHNR and CDR2 is FQNEAQ (reference sequence). The CDR3 covers 15 residues.

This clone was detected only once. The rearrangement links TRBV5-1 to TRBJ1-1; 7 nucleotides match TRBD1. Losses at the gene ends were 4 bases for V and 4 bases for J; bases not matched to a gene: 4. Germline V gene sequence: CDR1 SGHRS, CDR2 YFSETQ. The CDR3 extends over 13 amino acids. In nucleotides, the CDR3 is TGCGCCAGCAGCGTAGCAGGGGGCACTGAAGCTTTCTTT. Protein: CASSVAGGTEAFF.

CDR3 bases: TGCGCCAGCAGCCCGAGACTAGGAGGGGTCAATGAGCAGTTCTTC. It specifies CASSPRLGGVNEQFF. The rearrangement links TRBV5-1 to TRBJ2-1; weak D call: TRBD2 (6 bases). Germline-derived CDR1 and CDR2 are SGHRS and YFSETQ. The CDR3 contains 15 residues. V lost 4 bases and J lost 6, with 17 bases in between.

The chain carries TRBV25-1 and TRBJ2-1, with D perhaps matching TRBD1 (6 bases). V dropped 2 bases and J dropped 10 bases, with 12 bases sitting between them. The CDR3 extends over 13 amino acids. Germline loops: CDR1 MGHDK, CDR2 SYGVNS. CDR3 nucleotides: TGTGCCAGCAGTGAAAGCCTACAGGGAGAGCAGTTCTTC. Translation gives CASSESLQGEQFF.

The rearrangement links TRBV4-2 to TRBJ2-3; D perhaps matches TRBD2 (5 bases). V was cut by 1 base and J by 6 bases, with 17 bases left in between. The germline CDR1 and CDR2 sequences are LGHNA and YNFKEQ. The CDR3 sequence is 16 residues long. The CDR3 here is CASSQGWTPGGDTQYF. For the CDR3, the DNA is TGTGCCAGCAGCCAAGGTTGGACTCCTGGCGGGGATACGCAGTATTTT.

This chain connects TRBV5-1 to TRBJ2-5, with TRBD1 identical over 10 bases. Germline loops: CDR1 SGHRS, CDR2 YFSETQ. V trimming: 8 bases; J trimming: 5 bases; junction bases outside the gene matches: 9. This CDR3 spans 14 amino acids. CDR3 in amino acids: CASRTGTGDETQYF. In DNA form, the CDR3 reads TGCGCCAGTCGTACCGGGACAGGGGACGAGACCCAGTACTTC.

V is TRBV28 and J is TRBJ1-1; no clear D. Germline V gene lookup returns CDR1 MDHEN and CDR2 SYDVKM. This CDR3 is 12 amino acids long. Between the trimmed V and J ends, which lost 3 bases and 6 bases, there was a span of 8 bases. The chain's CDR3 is CASSFRRAEAFF. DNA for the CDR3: TGTGCCAGCAGTTTCCGGAGGGCTGAAGCTTTCTTT.

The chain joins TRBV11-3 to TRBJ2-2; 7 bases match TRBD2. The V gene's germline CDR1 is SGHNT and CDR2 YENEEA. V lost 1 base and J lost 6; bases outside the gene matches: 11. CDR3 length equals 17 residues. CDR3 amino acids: CASSLVLFGGSPGELFF. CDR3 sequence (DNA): TGTGCCAGCAGCTTAGTACTCTTCGGGGGGTCCCCCGGGGAGCTGTTTTTT.

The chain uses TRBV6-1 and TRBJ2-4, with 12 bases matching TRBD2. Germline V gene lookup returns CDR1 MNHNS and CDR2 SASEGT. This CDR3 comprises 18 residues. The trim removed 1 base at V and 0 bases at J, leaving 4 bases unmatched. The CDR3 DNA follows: TGTGCCAGCAGTGAAGGGACTAGCGGGGTTCTAGCCAAAAACATTCAGTACTTC. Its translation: CASSEGTSGVLAKNIQYF.

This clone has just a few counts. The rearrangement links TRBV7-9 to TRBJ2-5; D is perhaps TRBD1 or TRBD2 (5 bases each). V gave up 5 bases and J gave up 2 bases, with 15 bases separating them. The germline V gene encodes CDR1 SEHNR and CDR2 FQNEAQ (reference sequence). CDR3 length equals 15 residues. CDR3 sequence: CASSTIGAVQETQYF. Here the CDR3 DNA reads TGTGCCAGCAGCACCATCGGGGCCGTACAAGAGACCCAGTACTTC.

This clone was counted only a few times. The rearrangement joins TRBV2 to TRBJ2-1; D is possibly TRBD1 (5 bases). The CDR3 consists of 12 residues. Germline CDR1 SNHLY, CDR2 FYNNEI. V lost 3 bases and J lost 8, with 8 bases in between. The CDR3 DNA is TGTGCCAGCAGTGAGCAGGGCTATGAGCAGTTCTTC. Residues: CASSEQGYEQFF. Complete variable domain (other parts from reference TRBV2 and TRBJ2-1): EPEVTQTPSHQVTQMGQEVILRCVPISNHLYFYWYRQILGQKVEFLVSFYNNEISEKSEIFDDQFSVERPDGSNFTLKIRSTKLEDSAMYFCASSEQGYEQFFGPGTRLTVL.

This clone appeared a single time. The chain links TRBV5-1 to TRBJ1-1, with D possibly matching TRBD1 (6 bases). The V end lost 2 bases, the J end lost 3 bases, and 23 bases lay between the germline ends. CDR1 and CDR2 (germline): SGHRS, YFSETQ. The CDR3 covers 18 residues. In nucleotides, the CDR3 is TGCGCCAGCAGCTTAAACAGGGACTTAGGGTTTGGGTACACTGAAGCTTTCTTT. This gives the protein CASSLNRDLGFGYTEAFF.

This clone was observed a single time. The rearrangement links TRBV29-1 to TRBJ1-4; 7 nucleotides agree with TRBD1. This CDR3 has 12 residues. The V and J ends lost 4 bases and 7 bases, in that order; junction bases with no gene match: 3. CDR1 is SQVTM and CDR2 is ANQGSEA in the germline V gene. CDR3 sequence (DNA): TGCAGCGTTGGAGGGGGCGGTGAAAAACTGTTTTTT. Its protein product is CSVGGGGEKLFF. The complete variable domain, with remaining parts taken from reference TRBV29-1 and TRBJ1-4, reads SAVISQKPSRDICQRGTSLTIQCQVDSQVTMMFWYRQQPGQSLTLIATANQGSEATYESGFVIDKFPISRPNLTFSTLTVSNMSPEDSSIYLCSVGGGGEKLFFGSGTQLSVL.

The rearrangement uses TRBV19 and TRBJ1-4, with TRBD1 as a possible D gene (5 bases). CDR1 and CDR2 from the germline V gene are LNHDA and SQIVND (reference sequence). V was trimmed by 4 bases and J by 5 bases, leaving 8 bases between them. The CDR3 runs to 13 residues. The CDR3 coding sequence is TGTGCCAGTAGTAGACGGGGCAATGAAAAACTGTTTTTT. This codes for CASSRRGNEKLFF.

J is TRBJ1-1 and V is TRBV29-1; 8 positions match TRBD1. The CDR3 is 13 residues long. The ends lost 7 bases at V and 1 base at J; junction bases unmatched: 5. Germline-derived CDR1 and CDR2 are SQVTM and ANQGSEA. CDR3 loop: CSGGTGGNTEAFF. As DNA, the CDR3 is TGCAGCGGGGGAACAGGGGGGAACACTGAAGCTTTCTTT.

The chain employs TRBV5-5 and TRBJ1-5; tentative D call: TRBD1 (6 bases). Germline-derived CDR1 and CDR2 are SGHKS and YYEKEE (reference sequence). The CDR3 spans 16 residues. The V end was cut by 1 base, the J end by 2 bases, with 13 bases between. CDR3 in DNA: TGTGCCAGCAGCTTGATGGCAGGGGATGGCAATCAGCCCCAGCATTTT. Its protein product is CASSLMAGDGNQPQHF.